The source of this T cell receptor (beta chain) is a study of cytomegalovirus exposure and HLA in healthy donors (TCRdb year 2017). Background for the entire study: In an earlier analysis of roughly 500 of the donors, 276 Gb of sequence data and 100 million or so unique TCR beta sequences from roughly 200 million T cells were reported. A separate validation cohort of some 130 different subjects was used in addition to the roughly 670-subject first cohort. A handful of DR-DQ haplotypes were handled as single units for association and clustering because linkage in the cohort was strong. Every repertoire in the discovery cohort had been generated on one and the same sequencing platform. On average, 235,054 unique TCR beta nucleotide sequences were sequenced per donor among 350 to 400 genotyped donors of the cohort, with 15% to 20% of those sequences being non-productive. The number of typed donors differed by locus: about 620-630 for A, B, C, DRB1 and DQB1; about 520 for DQA1; some 610 for DPA1; and roughly 470 for DPB1. The T cell repertoires of 666 subjects were profiled by immunosequencing and related to cytomegalovirus serostatus. To predict cytomegalovirus infection status, the study combined high-throughput TCR immunosequencing, statistical association of individual TCRs with disease status, and machine learning. A later genetic analysis took genome-wide SNP genotypes for about 65% of the 666 donors and used that subset as a discovery cohort. Around 300 gigabases of sequencing data and 78 million or so unique TCR sequences were included in an early release covering around 600 HLA-typed donors. In the later analysis, no new phenotypic data were used to find candidate immune exposures; instead, reliance was placed on TCR beta sequences and their occurrence across donors. To decide whether each TCR beta V gene segment behaved as functional or pseudogenic, an earlier analysis of over 500 of the donors relied on high-throughput TCR beta sequencing. A later analysis re-analyzed previously published TCR beta repertoires from 550 to 700 donors and added high-resolution HLA genotyping to study TCR occurrence patterns. Donor age, sex, ethnicity and CMV serostatus were compiled alongside the repertoire data. The study was designed to test whether signatures of past pathogen exposure could be identified by cataloging public T cell receptors. HLA typing covered class I and class II loci at four-digit resolution. Of the 300 to 500 genotyped donors, 75% to 85% were placed in the genetic ancestry cluster associated with self-reported Caucasian donors.

The cohort was made up of about 610 healthy bone marrow donors. Cohort members were all nominally healthy when sampled, although unrecorded immune exposures were likely present. The donor tested CMV seropositive, placing the donor among the 289 seropositive members of the cohort. Every donor gave a peripheral blood sample, and the peripheral blood mononuclear cells from that sample were used for TCR beta sequencing. Genomic DNA extraction from the blood cell samples was performed with the Qiagen DNeasy Blood Extraction Kit. Study-level results and caveats: Most TCR sequences were seen in very few donors, while some public TCRs were found in many individuals. The sequencing pipeline was judged likely to have produced a cluster of highly shared sequence variants as a technical artifact. Linkage disequilibrium might explain the correlated functional status among segregating V segments, but an unknown experimental factor could not be excluded. In a later analysis, TCR association rates were found to vary across HLA loci, with the most associated TCRs seen for DRB1 alleles and the fewest for HLA-C alleles. V-gene and J-gene trimming of TCR beta chains was associated with a missense DCLRE1C variant in a later genetic analysis, and the association was replicated in an independent cohort. In an earlier analysis of roughly 560 of the donors, most TCR beta V segments were observed in productive rearrangements about 90% or about 30% of the time, broadly matching IMGT annotations. The earlier analysis of fewer than 750 of the donors excluded some 16 rarely observed V segments, including chromosome 9 orphons, because counts were too low. Several of the top co-occurrence clusters appeared to be linked to parvovirus B19, influenza, CMV and Epstein-Barr virus, according to a later analysis. A further reported finding was that TCR beta sequences accurately predicted the HLA-A and HLA-B alleles for most subjects in the first cohort. At a false discovery rate of 0.05, a later analysis linked 15,000 to 20,000 TCR beta sequences to specific HLA alleles. For the cohort, immune exposure information was limited to CMV serostatus. Roughly uniform sequencing depth across donors was assumed in presence/absence analyses, although this assumption may not hold. According to a later genetic analysis, donors in an Asian-associated ancestry cluster had fewer N-insertions in productive TCRs than the roughly 700-donor mean. In vitro tests confirmed that three of the cytomegalovirus-associated TCR beta chains recognize cytomegalovirus antigens. When HLA alleles, especially DR and DQ, strongly co-occurred, TCR associations were difficult to assign to individual alleles. The authors suggested that the approach could potentially be extended to other disease states and immunological phenotypes. A later analysis found that HLA-associated TCR beta chains were more clonally expanded and had lower generation probabilities than equally common non-associated chains. A later analysis found that most CMV-associated TCR beta chains appeared HLA-restricted, with HLA associations seemingly driven largely by CMV exposure. In the study, around 160 TCR beta chains were listed as associated with cytomegalovirus. The cohort was sequenced for TCR beta chains only, and without alpha or paired-chain data the features that could be detected were limited. HLA typing was unavailable for some donors at each locus, so association tests used only the typed subset. In both the original and validation cohorts, the classifier was reported to diagnose cytomegalovirus status with high specificity and sensitivity. Some IMGT-functional V segments, including TRBV6-2 and TRBV6-3, could not be distinguished by the 87-base-pair reads and were therefore excluded.

The junction carries 12 bases between V and J, which are trimmed by 2 bases and 3 bases respectively. The CDR3 runs 14 amino acids, cysteine and phenylalanine included. Only the CDR3 portion is preserved as DNA: 42 bases, with reading frame beginning at the first base. The germline V gene encodes CDR1 GTSNPN and CDR2 SVGIG (reference sequence). Of note for this clone: It has no known antigen specificity. Base qualities are not at hand, and no much larger clone is one base apart.

Library prep was done by the immunoSEQ multiplex PCR assay. For the multiplex PCR, a mixture combining 60 forward primers for TCR Vbeta segments and 13 reverse primers for TCR Jbeta segments was used. The CDR3 region of rearranged TCR beta genes was amplified from genomic DNA with a multiplex PCR assay. Amplified TCR beta libraries were sequenced as 87-base-pair reads on the Illumina HiSeq System. The study's own analysis went as follows. A later analysis tallied roughly 76 million unique TCR beta chains across the 666 repertoires, and roughly 11 million of those chains were shared by two or more donors. To remove PCR and sequencing errors, raw reads were error-corrected and collapsed into unique sequences using a nearest-neighbor algorithm that merged closely related sequences. Alignment of CDR3 sequences to IMGT reference sequences was used to assign V, D and J gene segments. For a sequence to be retained, a match of at least six nucleotides was required to both a V gene segment and a J gene segment. Rearrangements were classified as productive when the CDR3 lacked stop codons and remained in frame with V and J, and all other rearrangements were classified as non-productive. CDR3 was defined according to IMGT convention as the region running from the second conserved V-encoded cysteine to the conserved J-encoded phenylalanine. The earlier analysis of about 610 of the donors excluded any sequence lacking an unambiguous match to a single V gene segment. An earlier analysis of some 500 of the donors classified V segments as functional when productive rearrangements were above 56.7% and as segregating when the standard deviation between donors was above 5%. A statistical classification framework was built to diagnose cytomegalovirus status from the catalog of TCR beta chain sequences. In a later analysis, V and J genes were assigned by comparing TCR nucleotide sequences against IMGT/GENE-DB human TR gene sequences. Using the TCRdist pipeline, a later analysis assigned CDR3 sequences along with most-parsimonious VDJ recombination scenarios. In a later analysis, every TCR beta chain was defined by the combination of its CDR3 amino acid sequence and its V-gene family, and reads without a unique V-gene family were dropped. In a later analysis, around 600 highly shared, low-generation-probability nucleotide sequences were removed to address suspected cross-contamination and a sequencing artifact. In a later analysis, a clonal expansion index was calculated for each public chain from normalized within-repertoire ranks of inferred template counts. In a later analysis, generation probabilities were computed with a VDJ recombination model fitted to out-of-frame rearrangements, and the resulting probabilities were checked against IGoR. In a later analysis, TCR-TCR, TCR-HLA and TCR-CMV co-occurrence was scored with hypergeometric tests, and a repertoire-size bias correction was applied to TCR pairs. False discovery rates were estimated in a later analysis by permuting HLA or CMV assignments 20 times. In a later analysis, co-occurring TCRs were grouped with DBSCAN, and TCRdist sequence similarity was added when clustering was performed within HLA-allele-positive subsets. For co-occurrence clustering, repertoires with fewer than 30,000 or more than 120,000 public chains were excluded, along with roughly 5 repertoires with anomalous nucleotide sharing. Entries here come from immuneACCESS through TCRdb and include only in-frame sequences with V and J called. Some clones fail to appear in such tables; in the studies checked, an unresolved V gene covers under half of the shortfall, and the cause of the remainder is unknown. From that table come the V and J calls and clone size; the DNA was used to work out D and trimming. The sample table lists roughly 120,000 clones, roughly 63% of them with a count of one. The ten most abundant clones make up roughly 5.9% of the sample.

This TCR came from a woman in her sixties or seventies in good health and CMV-seropositive. Material: PBMCs. This chain joins TRBV30 to TRBJ2-3; TRBD2 might be the D gene, on 6 matching bases. In nucleotide form, the sequence is TGTGCCTGGAGTAAGGCGGGGCCTACAGATACGCAGTATTTT. Its protein reads: CAWSKAGPTDTQYF.